The clone carrying this TCR beta chain showed up many times. Germline CDR1 reads MNHEY; CDR2 reads SVGEGT. The ends were cut back, 4 bases at V and 1 base at J, with 17 bases in the middle. CDR3 size: 16 residues. Authors' methods: Quantification of nucleated cells was approximated via reference gene primer amplification. Profiled with immunoSEQ multiplex PCR; TCRdb holds only in-frame clones, not every one. V, J and clone size were drawn from that table, and D and trimming were deduced from the DNA. The sample includes 95,000 to 150,000 clones, roughly 77% seen only once; the top ten take 16%. This entry is derived from a study of blood T cell repertoires in COVID-19. Study-level background: Samples came from the United States, Italy and Spain, spanning acute and convalescent COVID-19. Sources were T cells, B-cell-depleted T cells, or PBMCs; the material itself was cDNA or gDNA.

Specimen: peripheral blood. The rearrangement links TRBV6-2 or TRBV6-3 to TRBJ2-7, with D perhaps TRBD1 (6 bases). The clonotype originates from a man in his 60s with active or convalescent COVID-19. The CDR3 DNA reads TGTGCCAGCAGTTCTCAAATCCGGGACACTTCCTACGAGCAGTACTTC. Protein: CASSSQIRDTSYEQYF.